The clone carrying this TCR beta chain was observed many times. What it binds is unknown. This sample stems from a study of breast tumors, draining lymph nodes, adjacent tissues. Findings and caveats of the study: Compared with basal-like, luminal-like tumors shared significantly more repertoire with nontumor tissue.

The V end was cut by 3 bases, the J end by 3 bases, with 10 bases between. The germline V gene encodes CDR1 SGHRS and CDR2 YFSETQ. This CDR3 has 13 residues. TCRdb reprocessed the multiplex PCR reads via MiXCR and lists one record per CDR3 protein. Of over 100,000 distinct CDR3 sequences in the sample, about 22% are singletons; the top ten hold just over 2.5%. The lymph nodes were axillary draining lymph nodes from breast cancer patients. V usage is TRBV5-1 and J usage is TRBJ2-7, with a weak D call TRBD1 (6 bases). The clonotype originates from a female donor with breast cancer. Some clones in this sample may be carry-over from other donors' samples. The source material was axillary lymph node tissue. CDR3 in amino acids: CASSYRDNYEQYF. In DNA form, the CDR3 reads TGCGCCAGCAGCTACCGGGACAACTACGAGCAGTACTTC.